The rows below give T cell receptor beta chains drawn from one sample of a study of blood T cell repertoires in COVID-19. The repertoire was sequenced with immunoSEQ multiplex PCR; TCRdb's copy has only in-frame clones and lacks some. The repertoire includes 490,000 or so clones, roughly nine tenths of them detected once, and 8.3% sits in the top ten. The sequencing input was PBMCs or T cells enriched from blood (not recorded which). The source is a woman aged 60-75 years who had recovered from COVID-19. Each CDR3 is given without its conserved first and last residue.

v_call	cdr3_aa
TRBV5-4	ASSPPGLQETQY
TRBV5-5	ASSLSPEGLSSETQY
TRBV3-1/TRBV3-2	ASSPTGGGTEAF
TRBV19	ASKGRGRDYGYT
TRBV11-2	ASSLEGQGSFGYT
TRBV5-4	ASSLGRVGTGELF
TRBV30	AWSVKGVGQPQH
TRBV7-8	ASSLYSSGANVLT
TRBV7-2	ASSLGTGRSQH
TRBV6-4	ASASGTGGRTAQY
TRBV6-6	ASIAGGPVDTQY
TRBV10-2	ASSSTLGHGYT
TRBV9	ASSVHAGLASGANVLT
TRBV4-1	ASSQDEARGFYT
TRBV3-1/TRBV3-2	ASSLAGSTEAF
TRBV18	ASSSDRVGEQF
TRBV6-5	ASKDRLSSGNTIY
TRBV27	ASSLRSTGGDNQPQH
TRBV5-1	ASSFLSGRDTDTQY
TRBV4-1	ASSPQGGNEKLF
TRBV6-5	ASSYGIGGNQPQH
TRBV16	ASSPMSQYAYNEQF
TRBV28	ASSPRQGMRSYNEQF
TRBV6-6	AGSSQGPLSGNTIY
TRBV27	ASSWRSSGGIDTQY
TRBV11-2	ASSPRQTGEQF
TRBV11-2	ASSLVPGHNYGYT
TRBV12-3/TRBV12-4	ASSSDRRETQY
TRBV7-2	ASSLSYTQY
TRBV6-5	ASSYFDSTYNEQF
TRBV5-1	ASSLGDLRYGYT
TRBV18	ASSTGEGSEKLF
TRBV28	ASSLRTGDGYT
TRBV9	ASSVASRGDTQY
TRBV4-1	ASSPQVAGGQRYEQY
TRBV9	ASSEQGVEYGYT
TRBV30	AWSVGMNTEAF
TRBV5-1	ASSEGLAGASYNEQF
TRBV4-1	ASSQAGDRNNEQF
TRBV10-3	AISEARTGGKGTQY
TRBV5-1	ASSLFGTGGDEQF
TRBV27	ASSFGNTEAF
TRBV5-1	ASSSDGGSLTQY
TRBV29-1	SAAGGNTEAF
TRBV3-1/TRBV3-2	ASSHSIGGAYNEQF
TRBV11-2	ASTEAPQGGSYNSPLH
TRBV20-1	SADRVQAF
TRBV24-1	ATRGQNTEAF
TRBV6-1	ASSDGQGAHLIGNQPQH
TRBV11-3	ASRASGTGDEQY
TRBV5-1	ASSLDSSGNTIY
TRBV5-1	ASSLGAGTGDGYT
TRBV27	ASSLRTGYNQPQH
TRBV5-4	ASSHTGGSTDTQY
TRBV29-1	SVDASGVLPPTDTQY
TRBV30	AWSVSGPYNEQF
TRBV19	ASSLQAGGSTDTQY
TRBV6-1	ASSERDSEAF
TRBV9	ASSGTGTMYNEQF
TRBV7-2	ASSLAHSVNQPQH